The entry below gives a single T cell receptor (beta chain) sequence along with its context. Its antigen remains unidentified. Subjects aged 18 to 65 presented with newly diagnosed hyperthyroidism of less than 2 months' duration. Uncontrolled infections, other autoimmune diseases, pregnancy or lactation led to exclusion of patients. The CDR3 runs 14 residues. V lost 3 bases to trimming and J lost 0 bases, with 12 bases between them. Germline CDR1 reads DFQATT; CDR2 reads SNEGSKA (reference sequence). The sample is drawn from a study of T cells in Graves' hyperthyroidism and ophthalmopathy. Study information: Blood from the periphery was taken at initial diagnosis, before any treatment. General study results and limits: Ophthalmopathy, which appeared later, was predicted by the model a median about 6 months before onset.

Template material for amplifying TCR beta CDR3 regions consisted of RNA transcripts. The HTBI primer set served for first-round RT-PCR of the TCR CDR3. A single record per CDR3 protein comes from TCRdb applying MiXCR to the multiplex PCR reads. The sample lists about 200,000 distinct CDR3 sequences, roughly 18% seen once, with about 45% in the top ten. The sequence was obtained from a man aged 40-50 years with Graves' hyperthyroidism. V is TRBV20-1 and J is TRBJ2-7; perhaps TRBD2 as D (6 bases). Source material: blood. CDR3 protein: CSASFGGSSYEQYF. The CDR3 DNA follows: TGCAGTGCTAGTTTTGGGGGGAGCTCCTACGAGCAGTACTTC.